These T cell receptor beta chains were read from a single sample in a study of shared clonotypes between healthy human individuals. TCRdb keeps only in-frame clones here, not all; method: immunoSEQ multiplex PCR. The sample consists of about a million clones, around 76% of them appearing once. Sequenced: memory CD4+ T cells sorted from blood. All receptors come from a young man in good health. Each CDR3 is given with its conserved first and last residue. D genes are given only for firm matches. Not every row has a clone size; where given, it reads once, few, many or a size class.

CDR3	DNA	V	J	size	D
CASQAGRPDWNIQYF	TGTGCCAGTCAAGCGGGCCGCCCGGATTGGAACATTCAGTACTTC	TRBV2	TRBJ2-4	-	-
CASSPTGYQPQHF	TGTGCCAGCAGTCCAACAGGGTATCAGCCCCAGCATTTT	TRBV6-1	TRBJ1-5	-	-
CATSTGSYNSPLHF	TGTGCCACCTCCACGGGCTCCTATAATTCACCCCTCCACTTT	TRBV5-4	TRBJ1-6	-	-
CASSYGTVGYTF	TGTGCCAGCAGCTACGGGACAGTCGGCTACACCTTC	TRBV14	TRBJ1-2	-	TRBD1
CASSIAGTTGFNSPLHF	TGTGCCAGTAGTATTGCGGGCACAACAGGCTTCAATTCACCCCTCCACTTT	TRBV19	TRBJ1-6	-	-
CASSYGGLGAFF	TGTGCCAGCAGTTACGGTGGGCTTGGAGCTTTCTTT	TRBV6-6	TRBJ1-1	-	-
CASTSDRYITDTQYF	TGCGCCAGCACCTCCGACAGGTACATCACAGATACGCAGTATTTT	TRBV10-2	TRBJ2-3	-	-
CASSWDTGAGELFF	TGTGCCAGCAGCTGGGACACCGGGGCCGGGGAGCTGTTTTTT	TRBV5-5	TRBJ2-2	-	-
CSVEGQPKSTDTQYF	TGCAGCGTTGAAGGGCAGCCCAAAAGCACAGATACGCAGTATTTT	TRBV29-1	TRBJ2-3	few	-
CASSSGQGNYGYTF	TGTGCCAGCAGTTCAGGACAGGGGAACTATGGCTACACCTTC	TRBV28	TRBJ1-2	-	TRBD1
CASSPLPNREQYF	TGTGCCAGCAGCCCTTTGCCGAATCGGGAGCAGTACTTC	TRBV7-9	TRBJ2-7	-	-
CASSLDRSGEQFF	TGTGCCAGCAGCCTTGACAGGTCGGGTGAGCAGTTCTTC	TRBV5-4	TRBJ2-1	-	-
CASSDAGRWAGANVLTF	TGTGCCAGCAGTGACGCAGGGCGTTGGGCTGGGGCCAACGTCCTGACTTTC	TRBV2	TRBJ2-6	-	-
CASSVRTSGGVVTYEQYF	TGCGCCAGCAGCGTTCGGACTAGCGGGGGGGTAGTTACCTACGAGCAGTACTTC	TRBV4-1	TRBJ2-7	-	TRBD2
CASSGGGFARSYEQYF	TGTGCCTCCTCGGGGGGGGGTTTCGCCCGCTCCTACGAGCAGTACTTC	TRBV25-1	TRBJ2-7	-	TRBD2
CASSAGLSSYNEQFF	TGTGCCAGCAGTGCAGGACTCAGCTCCTACAATGAGCAGTTCTTC	TRBV6-5	TRBJ2-1	-	-
CASSPFPHTTGEGYTF	TGTGCCAGCTCACCATTCCCCCACACCACTGGTGAGGGCTACACCTTC	TRBV18	TRBJ1-2	-	-
CASSSGSRGNYEQYF	TGTGCCAGCAGCTCTGGGTCCAGGGGGAACTACGAGCAGTACTTC	TRBV13	TRBJ2-7	-	TRBD1
CASSHRGGGEKLFF	TGTGCCAGCAGTCACAGGGGAGGTGGGGAAAAACTGTTTTTT	TRBV27	TRBJ1-4	-	TRBD1
CASRGLTQETQYF	TGTGCCAGCAGGGGACTAACTCAAGAGACCCAGTACTTC	TRBV27	TRBJ2-5	-	TRBD2
CASSAQHGTNEKLFF	TGTGCCAGCAGTGCACAGCACGGGACTAATGAAAAACTGTTTTTT	TRBV6-4	TRBJ1-4	many	-
CASSSPLTDYGYTF	TGTGCCAGCAGCTCTCCCTTGACGGACTATGGCTACACCTTC	TRBV5-4	TRBJ1-2	-	-
CATSRGWGQGEAFF	TGTGCCACCAGCAGAGGGTGGGGACAGGGTGAAGCTTTCTTT	TRBV15	TRBJ1-1	-	TRBD1
CASRSMVGYTF	TGTGCCAGCAGATCGATGGTCGGCTACACCTTC	TRBV6-5	TRBJ1-2	many	-
CAWSQGRQPQHF	TGTGCCTGGAGCCAGGGGAGGCAGCCCCAGCATTTT	TRBV30	TRBJ1-5	few	-
CASRITNEQFF	TGTGCCAGCCGAATTACTAATGAGCAGTTCTTC	TRBV7-8	TRBJ2-1	-	-
CASSVGGDTEAFF	TGTGCCAGCAGTGTTGGGGGAGACACTGAAGCTTTCTTT	TRBV2	TRBJ1-1	-	-
CASSPGQSGEQYF	TGTGCCAGCTCACCAGGGCAGTCTGGCGAGCAGTACTTC	TRBV18	TRBJ2-7	-	-
CASRGGGGAYNEQFF	TGTGCCAGCAGAGGCGGGGGGGGAGCCTACAATGAGCAGTTCTTC	TRBV2	TRBJ2-1	-	TRBD2
CASSPIFTASNTGELFF	TGTGCCAGCAGCCCGATATTTACGGCATCGAACACCGGGGAGCTGTTTTTT	TRBV9	TRBJ2-2	-	-
CASSIRGANVLTF	TGTGCCAGTAGTATTCGCGGGGCCAACGTCCTGACTTTC	TRBV19	TRBJ2-6	-	-
CASSAARGEQYF	TGTGCCAGCAGTGCGGCCCGGGGCGAGCAGTACTTC	TRBV6-1	TRBJ2-7	-	-
CASSGLAYTQYF	TGTGCCAGCAGTGGGCTAGCGTATACGCAGTATTTT	TRBV6-1	TRBJ2-3	-	-
CASSFVGGEQYF	TGTGCCAGCAGTTTTGTGGGAGGCGAGCAGTACTTC	TRBV6-5	TRBJ2-7	once	-
CASTNREYQPQHF	TGTGCCAGTACTAACAGGGAGTATCAGCCCCAGCATTTT	TRBV19	TRBJ1-5	-	-
CAWSGIAGGYGEQFF	TGTGCCTGGAGCGGAATAGCGGGGGGGTACGGTGAGCAGTTCTTC	TRBV30	TRBJ2-1	once	TRBD2
CASSPTGSYEQYF	TGTGCCAGCTCACCAACAGGTTCCTACGAGCAGTACTTC	TRBV18	TRBJ2-7	-	-
CATSRDRSGTYNEQFF	TGTGCCACCAGCAGAGATAGAAGCGGGACCTACAATGAGCAGTTCTTC	TRBV15	TRBJ2-1	-	TRBD2